This T cell receptor (beta chain) was sequenced in a study of blood T cell repertoires in COVID-19. Sequenced by immunoSEQ multiplex PCR; TCRdb stores in-frame clones only, minus some. The sample contains about 75,000 clones, 70% to 80% of which appear only once. Losses at the gene ends were 3 bases for V and 4 bases for J; bases not matched to a gene: 11. The CDR3 extends over 16 amino acids. Germline assignment: CDR1 SGHRS and CDR2 YFSETQ. The receptor was isolated from a woman older than 75 with active or convalescent COVID-19. This chain links TRBV5-1 with TRBJ2-3; 7 bases match TRBD1. The sample taken for sequencing was peripheral blood. The CDR3 reads CASSSPTGFRADTQYF. CDR3 DNA: TGCGCCAGCAGCTCACCGACAGGGTTTAGGGCAGATACGCAGTATTTT.